A selection of T cell receptor beta chains follows, all from one sample in a study of T cell responses to AZD1222 COVID-19 vaccine. Clones were sequenced by immunoSEQ multiplex PCR, and TCRdb holds only the in-frame ones, with some missing. This table holds about 120,000 clones, roughly nine tenths found once. Sequenced material: peripheral blood, taken on day 0 of AZD1222 vaccination. The source of these receptors is an adult in good health. CDR3s leave out the opening cysteine and the closing phenylalanine or tryptophan. D genes are given only for firm matches.

TRBV4-3,TRBJ2-3,TRBD2,ASSQDPSGTFTDTQY
TRBV13,TRBJ2-6,NA,ASRRGLDGAGANVLT
TRBV27,TRBJ2-6,NA,ASSLGLHYSGANVLT
TRBV7-2,TRBJ1-2,NA,ASSPQGSSGYGYT
TRBV24-1,TRBJ2-5,NA,ATSDSVGRETQY
TRBV6-5,TRBJ1-2,NA,ASSPDPSYGYT
TRBV2,TRBJ1-5,NA,ASSAQGRGQPQH
TRBV10-3,TRBJ1-1,TRBD1,AISELNRDRLTTMNTEAF
TRBV2,TRBJ1-4,TRBD1,ASSEGFGTANEKLF
TRBV15,TRBJ1-1,NA,ATSRGQGNTEAF
TRBV18,TRBJ1-3,NA,ASSPPSSWGSGNTIY
TRBV11-3,TRBJ2-2,NA,ASSLVVGGPGELF
TRBV7-2,TRBJ2-1,TRBD2,ASSLSGSAYNEQF
TRBV10-2,TRBJ1-2,TRBD1,ASSVGQGANGYT
TRBV30,TRBJ1-1,NA,ALYSRLRTEAF
TRBV6-5,TRBJ2-3,NA,ASREQVTQY
TRBV6-1,TRBJ2-5,NA,ASSEAGGETQY
TRBV7-9,TRBJ2-2,NA,ASSPQFLGLAGELF
TRBV12-5,TRBJ2-5,NA,ASAPTRGGSIMETQY
TRBV19,TRBJ1-3,NA,ASSNPGRNTIY
TRBV7-8,TRBJ2-1,TRBD2,ASSRPGLVNEQF
TRBV7-9,TRBJ2-3,NA,ASSLVVLEGDTQY
TRBV7-6,TRBJ2-1,NA,ASSTGRYRTEQF
TRBV7-2,TRBJ1-1,NA,ASSLLRWTEAF
TRBV19,TRBJ2-1,NA,ASSPTTRGVNEQF
TRBV9,TRBJ2-7,TRBD1,ASSVAGTGIHEQY
TRBV6-5,TRBJ2-7,NA,ASSYSLQGPYEQY
TRBV6-5,TRBJ1-1,NA,ASSNVLLSQAF
TRBV3-1/TRBV3-2,TRBJ2-5,NA,ASSPRGETQY
TRBV5-1,TRBJ2-3,NA,ASSLDITDTQY
TRBV4-1,TRBJ2-1,TRBD2,ASGASGRSSYNEQF
TRBV5-6,TRBJ2-3,TRBD1,ASSLPGDSSTDTQY